Sequencing of this TCR beta chain was carried out in a study of T cell responses to AZD1222 COVID-19 vaccine (dated by TCRdb to the early 2020s). Background for the entire study: TCR sequencing covered approximately 230 trial participants: 200 to 220 given two doses of AZD1222 and 26 given two doses of MenACWY control vaccine. Trial participants were enrolled into age subgroups of 18-55, 56-69 and 70-plus years, which contained about 150, 28 and 57 TCR-sequenced participants, respectively.

The CDR3 regions of human TCRbeta chains were analyzed by immunosequencing. The authors' pipeline ran thus. Repertoire TCRs were matched against a reference library of SARS-CoV-2-specific TCRs generated with the MIRA antigen-specificity platform. Breadth was defined as the fraction of unique TCRs that were SARS-CoV-2-associated. Depth was defined as the fraction of total T cells that were SARS-CoV-2-associated. Using the MIRA data, each spike-specific TCR was assigned both to the spike region to which the TCR was reactive and to a CD4 or CD8 class. Log10-transformed breadth and depth values were compared by one-way ANOVA with Sidak's multiple comparisons tests. TCRdb mirrors the immuneACCESS table, restricted to in-frame sequences. Some clones are absent from its copies; in checked studies, under half trace to an unresolved V gene, and the reason for the others is unknown. V, J and clone size reflect that table, while D and trimming were determined from the DNA. The sample includes more than 140,000 clones, with about 91% observed a single time. The ten largest clones capture 3% to 4% of the sample.

The full study reports these points: Conclusions about previously exposed vaccinees are limited, since just five or six AZD1222 recipients were seropositive for SARS-CoV-2 at baseline. After two AZD1222 doses, spike-specific TCR breadth and depth were significantly higher than at day 0 and than in MenACWY recipients. The whole spike protein was spanned by vaccine-associated CD4 TCRs, and dominant responses were seen in regions 160-218 and 743-854. Because no day 14 peak-response samples were available, the repertoires could be characterized only after the peak T cell response. In the small 56-69-year group, the increase in depth fell short of significance, most likely because of low power. Participants were mostly white British and included more females than males, and it was suggested by the authors that clonal diversity may have been underestimated. Nearly half of unique spike-specific TCRs reportedly recognized epitopes outside regions mutated in the B.1.351 and B.1.1.7 variants.

In regard to this clone: Its specific antigen is unknown. The sample holds no much larger clone one base away, and base qualities are not on file.

Per the publication, the time point label means: baseline before first vaccination. Explained via the paper, the treatment or condition label denotes: meningococcal conjugate vaccine given as trial control. Vaccinee samples came from UK trials COV001 and COV002, including a single-blind randomized controlled phase 2/3 trial of AZD1222 (ChAdOx1 nCoV-19) in healthy adults. For TCRbeta chain sequencing, PBMC samples from trial participants were taken at day 0 and at day 28 after the second dose. From the germline V gene, CDR1 is SGHTA and CDR2 is FQGTGA. The CDR3 covers 16 residues, taking in both the cysteine and the phenylalanine. The kept DNA is CDR3 alone, 48 bases in frame from the first base. V ends up 5 bases short and J 3 bases short, with an unmatched junction base count of 8.

This receptor chain uses TRBV7-3 and TRBJ2-7; TRBD2 fits 12 bases in the junction. Here the sequenced sample was peripheral blood, taken on day 0 of MenACWY control vaccination. The sequence was obtained from an adult in good health. The nucleotide sequence is TGTGCCAGCAGCCCTCAACCGGGACTAGCGGGCTACGAGCAGTACTTC. It codes for CASSPQPGLAGYEQYF.